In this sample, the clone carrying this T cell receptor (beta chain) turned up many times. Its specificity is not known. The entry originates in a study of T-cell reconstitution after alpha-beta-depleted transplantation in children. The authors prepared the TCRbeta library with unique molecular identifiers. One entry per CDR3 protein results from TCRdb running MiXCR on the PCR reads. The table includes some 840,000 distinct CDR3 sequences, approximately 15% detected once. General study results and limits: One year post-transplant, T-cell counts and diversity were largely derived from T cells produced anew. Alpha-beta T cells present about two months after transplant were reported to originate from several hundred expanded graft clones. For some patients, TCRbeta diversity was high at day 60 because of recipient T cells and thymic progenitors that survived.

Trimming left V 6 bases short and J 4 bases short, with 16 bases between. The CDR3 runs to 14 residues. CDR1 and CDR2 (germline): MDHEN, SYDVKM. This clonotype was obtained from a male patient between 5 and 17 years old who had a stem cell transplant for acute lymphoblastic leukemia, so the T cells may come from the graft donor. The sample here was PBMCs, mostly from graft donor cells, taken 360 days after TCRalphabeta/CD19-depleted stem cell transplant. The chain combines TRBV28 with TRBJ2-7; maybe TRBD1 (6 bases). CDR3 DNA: TGTGCCAGCAGCTACGGACAGACTTCATACGAGCAGTACTTC. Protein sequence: CASSYGQTSYEQYF.